Following are 28 T cell receptor beta chains from one sample sequenced in a study of blood T cell repertoires in COVID-19. The data were produced by immunoSEQ multiplex PCR, yet TCRdb's version contains in-frame clones alone and is incomplete. This table holds a few hundred thousand clones, around 86% found once. The sequencing input was PBMCs or T cells enriched from blood (not recorded which). These receptor sequences come from a young man who had recovered from COVID-19.

The chain employs TRBV5-1 and TRBJ2-5, with no clear D. V shed 2 bases and J shed 3 bases, with 2 bases lying between them. The CDR3 is 11 residues long. CDR1 and CDR2 from the germline V gene are SGHRS and YFSETQ. The CDR3 spells CASSFKETQYF. The CDR3 coding sequence is TGCGCCAGCAGCTTTAAAGAGACCCAGTACTTC.

V is TRBV7-8 and J is TRBJ1-2; the D is unclear. The V end was cut by 0 bases, the J end by 3 bases, with 8 bases between. The CDR3 sequence is 14 residues long. The germline gives CDR1 SGHVS, CDR2 FQNEAQ. The CDR3 protein is CASSLARDDYGYTF. The CDR3 DNA reads TGTGCCAGCAGCTTAGCCCGGGATGACTATGGCTACACCTTC.

The V and J genes are TRBV4-1 and TRBJ1-2, with D uncertain. CDR1 MGHRA and CDR2 YSYEKL come from the germline V gene. CDR3 length: 13 amino acids. V was pared by 0 bases and J by 5 bases, with 7 bases between. CDR3 in amino acids: CASSQEGGYGYTF. The CDR3 DNA reads as TGCGCCAGCAGCCAAGAAGGAGGATATGGCTACACCTTC.

V usage is TRBV5-1 and J usage is TRBJ2-3; no firm D call. The germline V gene has CDR1 SGHRS and CDR2 YFSETQ. The CDR3 runs to 15 residues. The V gene lost 0 bases and the J gene lost 0 bases, with 8 bases spanning the gap. This CDR3 is CASSLGQLSTDTQYF. For the CDR3, the DNA is TGCGCCAGCAGCTTGGGACAACTTAGCACAGATACGCAGTATTTT.

CDR3: CASSLLAGESNEQFF. CDR3 nucleotide sequence: TGCGCCAGCAGCCTCTTAGCGGGAGAGAGTAATGAGCAGTTCTTC. This chain uses TRBV5-1 with TRBJ2-1; TRBD2 agrees at 9 bases. The CDR3 length is 15 residues. The trim removed 4 bases at V and 7 bases at J, leaving 9 bases unmatched. Germline V CDR1 and CDR2: SGHRS, YFSETQ.

The chain couples TRBV4-1 to TRBJ1-1; D not resolved. In germline, CDR1 is MGHRA, CDR2 YSYEKL. The CDR3 covers 14 residues. V was shortened by 0 bases and J by 2 bases, with 7 bases between the two germline ends. Here the CDR3 DNA reads TGCGCCAGCAGCCAAGAACGGAGAAACACTGAAGCTTTCTTT. Amino acids: CASSQERRNTEAFF.

The chain is built from TRBV5-1 and TRBJ2-7, with 8 bases that match TRBD1. The CDR3 covers 14 residues. Germline V CDR1 and CDR2: SGHRS, YFSETQ. The ends lost 4 bases at V and 4 bases at J; junction bases unmatched: 7. CDR3 sequence reads: CASSQPGQAYEQYF. CDR3 coding DNA: TGCGCCAGCAGCCAACCGGGACAGGCATACGAGCAGTACTTC. Full variable domain (missing parts from reference TRBV5-1 and TRBJ2-7): KAGVTQTPRYLIKTRGQQVTLSCSPISGHRSVSWYQQTPGQGLQFLFEYFSETQRNKGNFPGRFSGRQFSNSRSEMNVSTLELGDSALYLCASSQPGQAYEQYFGPGTRLTVT.

This chain uses TRBV6-5 with TRBJ2-1, with 9 bases fitting TRBD2. The CDR3 extends over 14 amino acids. V was clipped by 7 bases and J by 7 bases; unmatched bases: 8. Germline V gives CDR1 MNHEY, CDR2 SVGAGI. The CDR3 spells CASMGSGRLNEQFF. CDR3 coding DNA: TGTGCCAGCATGGGGAGCGGGAGGTTAAATGAGCAGTTCTTC.

CDR3 bases: TGTGCCAGCAGTTACGACAGGGGTAACACTGAAGCTTTCTTT. Its translation is CASSYDRGNTEAFF. This rearrangement joins TRBV6-5 to TRBJ1-1; 8 nucleotides line up with TRBD1. Germline-derived CDR1 and CDR2 are MNHEY and SVGAGI. This CDR3 spans 14 amino acids. V was clipped by 2 bases and J by 2 bases; unmatched bases: 1.

The rearrangement links TRBV11-2 to TRBJ2-1, with D possibly matching TRBD2 (5 bases). This CDR3 has 14 residues. The germline CDR1 and CDR2 sequences are SGHAT and FQNNGV. Trimming removed 4 bases at V and 0 bases at J, with 7 bases between. The CDR3 loop reads CASSSLASYNEQFF. CDR3 DNA sequence: TGTGCCAGCAGCTCCCTAGCCTCCTACAATGAGCAGTTCTTC.

This chain uses TRBV28 with TRBJ1-5; D not certain. Trimming removed 5 bases from V and 4 bases from J, with 3 bases in between. Germline lookup yields CDR1 MDHEN and CDR2 SYDVKM. The CDR3 spans 11 residues. DNA for the CDR3: TGTGCCAGCAGTCAAAATCAGCCCCAGCATTTT. Its protein is CASSQNQPQHF.

The chain recombines TRBV6-5 with TRBJ1-2, with 8 bases lining up with TRBD1. Germline CDR1 is MNHEY and CDR2 is SVGAGI. With 5 bases clipped from V and 6 bases from J, the junction kept 11 bases outside the gene matches. The CDR3 runs to 15 residues. Here the CDR3 DNA reads TGTGCCAGCAGTCCCCTCTCAGGGGGCGCAAATGGCTACACCTTC. It specifies CASSPLSGGANGYTF.

The rearrangement joins TRBV10-3 to TRBJ1-1; TRBD1 aligns across 9 bases. With 6 bases clipped from V and 4 bases from J, the junction kept 6 bases outside the gene matches. CDR3 length: 14 residues. Germline lookup yields CDR1 ENHRY and CDR2 SYGVKD. The CDR3 bases are TGTGCCATCAGCACGGACAGGGGTGGCACTGAAGCTTTCTTT. This sequence encodes CAISTDRGGTEAFF.

The chain carries TRBV28 and TRBJ2-5; TRBD2 agrees at 11 bases. The junction had 8 bases not matched to a gene; V was cut back by 6 bases and J by 2 bases. The CDR3 covers 16 residues. Germline V lookup: CDR1 MDHEN, CDR2 SYDVKM. The CDR3 nucleotides read TGTGCCAGCAGCTCCCTTGGGACTAGCGGTCAAGAGACCCAGTACTTC. It specifies CASSSLGTSGQETQYF. The full variable domain, with the rest looked up from reference TRBV28 and TRBJ2-5, is DVKVTQSSRYLVKRTGEKVFLECVQDMDHENMFWYRQDPGLGLRLIYFSYDVKMKEKGDIPEGYSVSREKKERFSLILESASTNQTSMYLCASSSLGTSGQETQYFGPGTRLLVL.

This clone has more than one count but fewer than ten. The gene calls are TRBV19 and TRBJ1-2, with D perhaps TRBD1 (6 bases). Trimming shortened V by 4 bases and J by 2 bases, and 8 bases separated the two germline ends. CDR3 length: 13 residues. In germline, CDR1 is LNHDA, CDR2 SQIVND (reference sequence). This CDR3 is CASSRTENYGYTF. CDR3 DNA sequence: TGTGCCAGTAGTAGGACAGAGAACTATGGCTACACCTTC.

The CDR3 loop reads CASSQPRRGSNEKLFF. DNA for the CDR3: TGCGCCAGCAGTCAACCAAGAAGAGGGTCAAATGAAAAACTGTTTTTT. V gene TRBV23-1 combines with J gene TRBJ1-4, with D hard to call. TRBV23-1 qualifies as an ORF whose function is uncertain. The CDR3 has 16 amino acids. V was clipped by 2 bases and J by 5 bases, with 15 bases between them.

The chain joins TRBV5-4 to TRBJ2-3; 8 nucleotides match TRBD1. The germline V gene has CDR1 SGHNT and CDR2 YYREEE (reference sequence). The CDR3 totals 15 residues. V gave up 3 bases and J gave up 5 bases; unmatched junction bases: 8. This chain's CDR3 is CASSSGQAYRDTQYF. The CDR3 DNA is TGTGCCAGCAGCTCGGGACAGGCGTATCGAGATACGCAGTATTTT.

The V gene is TRBV6-4, the J gene TRBJ2-2; 7 nucleotides line up with TRBD1. Germline trimming cut 4 bases from V and 1 base from J; bases unmatched to any gene: 3. The CDR3 is 15 residues long. Germline CDR1 is MRHNA and CDR2 is SNTAGT. CDR3 sequence (DNA): TGTGCCAGCAGTGCTGACAGGGTGAACACCGGGGAGCTGTTTTTT. The encoded protein is CASSADRVNTGELFF.

The gene calls are TRBV12-5 and TRBJ1-3; a possible D gene is TRBD1 (5 bases). Germline V CDR1 and CDR2: LGHNT, FRNRAP. The CDR3 consists of 18 residues. With 2 bases removed from V and 0 bases from J, the gap between germline ends came to 17 bases. The CDR3 region is CASGLSGDFQSSGNTIYF. The CDR3 DNA reads TGTGCTAGTGGTTTGTCGGGGGACTTTCAGAGCTCTGGAAACACCATATATTTT.

This clone was counted a single time. This sequence joins TRBV10-1 and TRBJ1-4; D is unclear. The CDR3 runs 14 residues. V was clipped by 6 bases and J by 12 bases, with 20 bases between them. Germline values: CDR1 WNHNN, CDR2 SYGVQD (reference sequence). CDR3 region: CASSAGSLPVELFF. The CDR3 DNA follows: TGCGCCAGCAGCGCCGGGTCTCTGCCGGTGGAACTGTTTTTT.

V usage is TRBV18 and J usage is TRBJ2-7, with D perhaps matching TRBD2 (6 bases). Trimming shortened V by 6 bases and J by 2 bases, and 17 bases separated the two germline ends. The germline V gene encodes CDR1 KGHSH and CDR2 LQKENI. This CDR3 has 15 residues. The CDR3 region has the DNA TGTGCCAGCTCGCCAGGACTCGGGGGAGCCTACGAGCAGTACTTC. Amino acids: CASSPGLGGAYEQYF.

This chain uses TRBV15 with TRBJ2-5, with D possibly TRBD1 on 6 matching bases. The CDR3 totals 14 residues. Between the trimmed V and J ends, which lost 1 base and 4 bases, there was a span of 10 bases. CDR1 is LNHNV and CDR2 is YYDKDF in the germline V gene (reference sequence). The CDR3 protein is CATSRVDRRETQYF. CDR3 sequence (DNA): TGTGCCACCAGCAGAGTTGACAGGCGAGAGACCCAGTACTTC. Based on the CDR3 plus reference TRBV15 and TRBJ2-5, the full variable domain is DAMVIQNPRYQVTQFGKPVTLSCSQTLNHNVMYWYQQKSSQAPKLLFHYYDKDFNNEADTPDNFQSRRPNTSFCFLDIRSPGLGDTAMYLCATSRVDRRETQYFGPGTRLLVL.

This chain links TRBV20-1 with TRBJ1-1, with a weak D call TRBD1 (6 bases). This CDR3 contains 10 residues. The V gene lost 5 bases and the J gene lost 8 bases, with 9 bases spanning the gap. Per the germline V gene, CDR1 is DFQATT and CDR2 is SNEGSKA (reference sequence). The CDR3 here is CSAEQGEAFF. CDR3 in DNA: TGCAGTGCTGAGCAGGGGGAAGCTTTCTTT.

The chain combines TRBV27 with TRBJ2-1; the match to TRBD1 covers 10 bases. V lost 7 bases and J lost 8; bases outside the gene matches: 14. CDR1 is MNHEY and CDR2 is SMNVEV in the germline V gene (reference sequence). This CDR3 spans 16 amino acids. The DNA of the CDR3 is TGTGCCAGCATCTCTTTCGACAGGGGGCTTGTGGATGAGCAGTTCTTC. It yields the protein CASISFDRGLVDEQFF.

This rearrangement joins TRBV2 to TRBJ2-7, with TRBD1 matching over 10 bases. V was clipped by 6 bases and J by 5 bases; unmatched bases: 4. From germline, CDR1 is SNHLY and CDR2 FYNNEI. CDR3 length equals 13 residues. The CDR3 loop reads CASRVGTGDEQYF. The CDR3, as DNA: TGTGCCAGCAGAGTCGGGACAGGGGACGAGCAGTACTTC.

J is TRBJ2-3 and V is TRBV5-1; tentative D call: TRBD2 (5 bases). There are 15 residues in the CDR3. V lost 4 bases to trimming and J lost 2 bases, with 14 bases between them. Germline CDR1 SGHRS, CDR2 YFSETQ. The CDR3 loop reads CASSPRVGATDTQYF. CDR3 bases: TGCGCCAGCAGCCCCCGGGTGGGAGCCACAGATACGCAGTATTTT.

This clone was found once. The V gene is TRBV5-1, the J gene TRBJ2-2; 7 bases match TRBD1. The trim removed 5 bases at V and 2 bases at J, leaving 9 bases unmatched. From germline, CDR1 is SGHRS and CDR2 YFSETQ. CDR3 length equals 16 residues. The CDR3 region is CASRRPGQSNTGELFF. The CDR3 coding sequence is TGCGCCAGCAGACGTCCGGGACAGTCAAACACCGGGGAGCTGTTTTTT.

This sequence joins TRBV5-1 and TRBJ2-3; a weak D match, TRBD2 (5 bases). Per the germline V gene, CDR1 is SGHRS and CDR2 is YFSETQ. The CDR3 totals 13 residues. V gave up 4 bases and J gave up 6 bases, with 12 bases separating them. DNA for the CDR3: TGCGCCAGCAGCGCCGCGTGGAGGGATACGCAGTATTTT. As protein: CASSAAWRDTQYF.